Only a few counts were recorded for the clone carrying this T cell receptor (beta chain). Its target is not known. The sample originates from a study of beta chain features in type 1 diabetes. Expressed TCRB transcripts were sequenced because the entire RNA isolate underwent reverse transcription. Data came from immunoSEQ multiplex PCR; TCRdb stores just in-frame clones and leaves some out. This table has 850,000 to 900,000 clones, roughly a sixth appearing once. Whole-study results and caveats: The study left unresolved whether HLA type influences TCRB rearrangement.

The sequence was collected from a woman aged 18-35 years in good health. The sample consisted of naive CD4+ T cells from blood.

The CDR3 nucleotides are TGTGCCAGCAGCAAACTCGACCCCCAAGCCAAAAACATTCAGTACTTC. Translated: CASSKLDPQAKNIQYF. The chain links TRBV21-1 to TRBJ2-4. TRBV21-1 is an annotated pseudogene. The CDR3 length is 16 residues.